A selection of T cell receptor beta chains follows, all from one sample in a study of cytomegalovirus exposure and HLA in healthy donors. TCRdb's copy holds only in-frame clones and misses some; the assay was immunoSEQ multiplex PCR. The profile covers 59,000 or so clones, with around 86% appearing a single time and 9.5% to 12% taken by the ten largest. The sample consisted of PBMCs. The receptors shown here come from a female donor in good health and CMV-seronegative. Each CDR3 is given with its conserved first and last residue. Each record gives: J gene, D gene, V gene, clone size, CDR3 DNA, CDR3 protein. A D gene is named only where the DNA matches it firmly. Clone size is shown for a subset of rows, as once, few, many or a class of expanded clone.

>TRBJ2-7|-|TRBV7-3|-
TGTGCCAGCAGCTTATTTCCGGGGGCCTACGAGCAGTACTTC
CASSLFPGAYEQYF
>TRBJ2-2|-|TRBV7-9|-
TGTGCCAGCAGCATCTCCCTAGCCCGAGGCACCGGGGAGCTGTTTTTT
CASSISLARGTGELFF
>TRBJ1-2|TRBD1|TRBV4-1|-
TGCGCCAGCAGCCAAGGGGACAGGTCCTATGGCTACACCTTC
CASSQGDRSYGYTF
>TRBJ2-5|TRBD2|TRBV5-1|-
TGCGCCAGCAGCTACGGGGGGGTGGAGACCCAGTACTTC
CASSYGGVETQYF
>TRBJ2-5|TRBD2|TRBV7-2|-
TGTGCCAGCAGCTTAGACTGGACTAGTGGAGAGACCCAGTACTTC
CASSLDWTSGETQYF
>TRBJ2-7|-|TRBV11-3|-
TGTGCCAGCAGCTCCCGGACAGCCTACGAGCAGTACTTC
CASSSRTAYEQYF
>TRBJ2-7|TRBD1|TRBV28|-
TGTGCCAGCAGGGAGCCGGACAGGGGGAGGACCTACGAGCAGTACTTC
CASREPDRGRTYEQYF
>TRBJ2-7|-|TRBV21-1|-
TGTGCCAGCATTGGAGGGGGGGACCCCTACGAGCAGTACTTC
CASIGGGDPYEQYF
>TRBJ2-6|-|TRBV5-4|once
TGTGCCAGCAGAGACTTGACAGCCCTCTCTGGGGCCAACGTCCTGACTTTC
CASRDLTALSGANVLTF
>TRBJ1-6|-|TRBV5-5|-
TGTGCCAGCAGCTTGGAGGAGCGTAGGACCCTCCACTTT
CASSLEERRTLHF
>TRBJ2-2|TRBD1|TRBV11-3|-
TGTGCCAGCAGCTTTGGGCTGGGACAGGAGACCACCGGGGAGCTGTTTTTT
CASSFGLGQETTGELFF
>TRBJ1-6|TRBD1|TRBV13|-
TGTGCCAGCAGCTTAAACAGGGGATCACCCCTCCACTTT
CASSLNRGSPLHF
>TRBJ2-2|TRBD2|TRBV27|-
TGTGCCAGCAGCGCTTGGGGGGGGACGATCACCGGGGAGCTGTTTTTT
CASSAWGGTITGELFF
>TRBJ1-1|-|TRBV18|-
TGTGCCAGCTCACTTCAGGGTGGCACTGAAGCTTTCTTT
CASSLQGGTEAFF
>TRBJ1-2|TRBD1|TRBV7-9|-
TGTGCCAGCAGCTCACAGGGGATCTACTATGGCTACACCTTC
CASSSQGIYYGYTF
>TRBJ1-2|-|TRBV28|-
TGTGCCAGCAGCGAAAAACAGGACGGTGGCTACACCTTC
CASSEKQDGGYTF
>TRBJ1-1|TRBD1|TRBV7-9|-
TGTGCCAGCAGGCTGATATGGACAGGGGGCATGAACACTGAAGCTTTCTTT
CASRLIWTGGMNTEAFF
>TRBJ2-2|-|TRBV27|-
TGTGCCAGCAGTCCCCTAGCTCCCGGGGAGCTGTTTTTT
CASSPLAPGELFF
>TRBJ2-3|-|TRBV7-3|-
TGTGCCAGCAGAATCAAGGGCGGGAGCACAGATACGCAGTATTTT
CASRIKGGSTDTQYF
>TRBJ2-7|TRBD1|TRBV7-2|-
TGTGCCAGCAGCCCAAAGGGGACAGGGACCTACGAGCAGTACTTC
CASSPKGTGTYEQYF
>TRBJ1-1|-|TRBV27|once
TGTGCCAGCAGTTTAGGGCCAGCCACTGAAGCTTTCTTT
CASSLGPATEAFF
>TRBJ1-5|TRBD1|TRBV5-8|-
TGTGCCAGCAGCGCGGGACAGGTGAATCAGCCCCAGCATTTT
CASSAGQVNQPQHF
>TRBJ2-3|-|TRBV7-3|-
TGTGCCAGCAGCTTATCGGGGTTGATAGATACGCAGTATTTT
CASSLSGLIDTQYF
>TRBJ2-2|TRBD2|TRBV7-2|-
TGTGCCAGCATCCCTGGCGGGAGGGGGAACACCGGGGAGCTGTTTTTT
CASIPGGRGNTGELFF
>TRBJ2-7|TRBD1|TRBV7-7|-
TGTGCTAGCAGCCCGGGACAGGGCTACGAGCAGTACTTC
CASSPGQGYEQYF
>TRBJ2-7|TRBD2|TRBV7-9|few
TGTGCCAGCAGCGCGCGGGAGATGTACGAGCAGTACTTC
CASSAREMYEQYF
>TRBJ1-3|TRBD1|TRBV6-5|few
TGTGCCAGCAGCCCAGACAGGGGCTCTGGAAACACCATATATTTT
CASSPDRGSGNTIYF
>TRBJ1-2|TRBD1|TRBV6-5|few
TGTGCCAGCAGTTCACAGGGGTCCGGAATCTATGGCTACACCTTC
CASSSQGSGIYGYTF
>TRBJ2-5|TRBD1|TRBV28|-
TGTGCCAGCAGCACCTCGACAGGGGCCAAAGAGACCCAGTACTTC
CASSTSTGAKETQYF
>TRBJ2-2|-|TRBV6-6|-
TGTGCCAGCAGTTACTCCCCCAGGGGCAACGGGGAGCTGTTTTTT
CASSYSPRGNGELFF
>TRBJ2-5|TRBD1|TRBV2|-
TGTGCCAGCAGTGAGCTCAGGGGGCGGATTGGAGAGACCCAGTACTTC
CASSELRGRIGETQYF
>TRBJ2-2|TRBD2|TRBV28|-
TGTGCCAGCCGTCTAGCGGGGGGTGGTGGCGCCGGGGAGCTGTTTTTT
CASRLAGGGGAGELFF
>TRBJ2-5|TRBD1|TRBV23-1|-
TGCGCCAGCAGTCACGGGGACAGGGGGGAGACCCAGTACTTC
CASSHGDRGETQYF
>TRBJ2-1|-|TRBV10-3|-
TGTGCCATCAGTGAGTCTAAGGGGGGGATGGCTAATGAGCAGTTCTTC
CAISESKGGMANEQFF
>TRBJ1-3|-|TRBV7-2|-
TGTGCCAGCAGCTTAGTTGGGGGGAACGGAAACACCATATATTTT
CASSLVGGNGNTIYF
>TRBJ2-3|-|TRBV11-2|-
TGTGCCAGCAGCTTAGCTGTAGCGGATAGGACAGATACGCAGTATTTT
CASSLAVADRTDTQYF
>TRBJ1-2|-|TRBV11-2|-
TGTGCCAGCACGTTTGGGTCTGAGGGTAACTATGGCTACACCTTC
CASTFGSEGNYGYTF
>TRBJ2-6|TRBD1|TRBV4-2|-
TGTGCCAGCAGCCAAGATCCGACAGGGTTTTTCTCTGGGGCCAACGTCCTGACTTTC
CASSQDPTGFFSGANVLTF
>TRBJ1-2|TRBD1|TRBV10-3|-
TGTGCCATCAGTGAAGGGACAGGGGCATTCTATGGCTACACCTTC
CAISEGTGAFYGYTF
>TRBJ2-2|TRBD2|TRBV5-6|-
TGTGCCAGCAGCCACCCTAGCGGGAACACCGGGGAGCTGTTTTTT
CASSHPSGNTGELFF
>TRBJ2-3|TRBD1|TRBV29-1|-
TGCAGCGTTCTGACAGGGGGCACAGATACGCAGTATTTT
CSVLTGGTDTQYF
>TRBJ2-1|-|TRBV11-2|-
TGTGCCAGCAGCTTAGTTAGGAGGGGTAACAATGAGCAGTTCTTC
CASSLVRRGNNEQFF
>TRBJ2-3|TRBD2|TRBV28|-
TGTGCCAGCTCCCCCGGGGTAGGACTAGAGGCAGATACGCAGTATTTT
CASSPGVGLEADTQYF
>TRBJ2-1|TRBD2|TRBV15|-
TGTGCCACCAGCAGATCGACTAGCGGGGGCCTTAGCTCCTACAATGAGCAGTTCTTC
CATSRSTSGGLSSYNEQFF
>TRBJ2-5|TRBD1|TRBV27|-
TGTGCCAGCAGTTTATCGATACTTGGCAGGGGGCTAGAGACCCAGTACTTC
CASSLSILGRGLETQYF
>TRBJ1-2|TRBD1|TRBV6-6|-
TGTGCCAGTTTATTATCCGGGACAGGGCTGTACTATGGCTACACCTTC
CASLLSGTGLYYGYTF
>TRBJ1-1|TRBD1|TRBV28|-
TGTGCCAGCACCCTACTCGGGACAGGGCTTTCGAACACTGAAGCTTTCTTT
CASTLLGTGLSNTEAFF
>TRBJ2-1|-|TRBV14|-
TGTGCCAGCAGGGGGGGGCGGGGGCCATACAATGAGCAGTTCTTC
CASRGGRGPYNEQFF
>TRBJ2-1|-|TRBV7-2|-
TGTGCCAGCAGCCCTTCCCGGGGTCAAAATGAGCAGTTCTTC
CASSPSRGQNEQFF
>TRBJ1-5|-|TRBV6-1|-
TGTGCCAGCAGTGAATCAGGGCTGAGCCTACGCAATCAGCCCCAGCATTTT
CASSESGLSLRNQPQHF
>TRBJ2-1|-|TRBV9|-
TGTGCCAGCAGCGTAGTTTGGCAGGCTGAAGGCAATGAGCAGTTCTTC
CASSVVWQAEGNEQFF
>TRBJ2-3|-|TRBV5-1|-
TGCGCCAGCAGCGCACAACTAGCCAGCACAGATACGCAGTATTTT
CASSAQLASTDTQYF
>TRBJ1-4|-|TRBV30|-
TGTGCCTGGAGTGGGGGAGGAACTAATGAAAAACTGTTTTTT
CAWSGGGTNEKLFF
>TRBJ1-1|TRBD1|TRBV14|-
TGTGCCAGCAGCCACCGTCCGGGACAGGGAAAGACTGAAGCTTTCTTT
CASSHRPGQGKTEAFF
>TRBJ2-1|TRBD2|TRBV6-5|-
TGTGCCGCCCGTTCGAGCGGGGGGCGAAATGAGCAGTTCTTC
CAARSSGGRNEQFF
>TRBJ1-2|-|TRBV5-1|-
TGCGCCAGCAGCTTGGACACAGCGGATTTCTATGGCTACACCTTC
CASSLDTADFYGYTF
>TRBJ1-1|-|TRBV7-3|-
TGTGCCAGCAGCTTATTGGGCGTGAACACTGAAGCTTTCTTT
CASSLLGVNTEAFF